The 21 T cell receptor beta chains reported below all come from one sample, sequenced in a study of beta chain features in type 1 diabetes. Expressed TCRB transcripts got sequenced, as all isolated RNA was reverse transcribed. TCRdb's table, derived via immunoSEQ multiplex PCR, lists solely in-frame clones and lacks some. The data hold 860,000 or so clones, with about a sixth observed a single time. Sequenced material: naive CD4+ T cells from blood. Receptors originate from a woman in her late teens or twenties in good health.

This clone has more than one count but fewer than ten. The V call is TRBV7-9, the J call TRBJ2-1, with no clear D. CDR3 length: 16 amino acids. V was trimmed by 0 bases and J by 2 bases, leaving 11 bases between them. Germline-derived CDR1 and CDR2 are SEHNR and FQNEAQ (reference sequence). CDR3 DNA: TGTGCCAGCAGCTTAGCTGCAGGTAGACCCTACAATGAGCAGTTCTTC. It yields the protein CASSLAAGRPYNEQFF.

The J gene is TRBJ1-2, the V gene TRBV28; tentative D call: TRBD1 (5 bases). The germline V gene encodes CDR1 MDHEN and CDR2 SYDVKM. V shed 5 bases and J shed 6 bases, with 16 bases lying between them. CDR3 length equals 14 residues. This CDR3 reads CASSIRDYIDGYTF. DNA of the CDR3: TGTGCCAGCAGTATCCGGGACTATATAGATGGCTACACCTTC.

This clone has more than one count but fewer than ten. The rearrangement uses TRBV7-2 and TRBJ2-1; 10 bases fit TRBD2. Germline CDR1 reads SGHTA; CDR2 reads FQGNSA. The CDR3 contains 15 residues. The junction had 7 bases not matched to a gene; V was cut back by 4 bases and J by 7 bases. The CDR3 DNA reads TGTGCCAGCAGCTCGCAGCGGGAGGGCCGTAATGAGCAGTTCTTC. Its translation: CASSSQREGRNEQFF.

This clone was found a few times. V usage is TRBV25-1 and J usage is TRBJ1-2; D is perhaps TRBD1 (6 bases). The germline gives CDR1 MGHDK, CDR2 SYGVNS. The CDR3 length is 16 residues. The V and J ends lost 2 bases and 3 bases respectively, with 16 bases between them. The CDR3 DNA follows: TGTGCCAGCAGTGAACCCGGGGCAGGGGAGGACTATGGCTACACCTTC. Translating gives CASSEPGAGEDYGYTF.

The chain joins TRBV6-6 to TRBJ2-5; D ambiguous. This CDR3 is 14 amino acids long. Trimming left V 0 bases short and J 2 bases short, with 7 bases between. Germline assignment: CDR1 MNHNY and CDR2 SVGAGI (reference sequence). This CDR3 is CASSYSPGQETQYF. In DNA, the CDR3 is TGTGCCAGCAGTTACTCTCCGGGTCAAGAGACCCAGTACTTC.

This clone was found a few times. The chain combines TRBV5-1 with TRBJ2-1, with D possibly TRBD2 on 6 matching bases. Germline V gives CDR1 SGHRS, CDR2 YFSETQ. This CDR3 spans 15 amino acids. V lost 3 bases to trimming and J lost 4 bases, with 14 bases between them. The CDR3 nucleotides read TGCGCCAGCAGCTCCGGGGGAGTGGGTTACAATGAGCAGTTCTTC. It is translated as CASSSGGVGYNEQFF.

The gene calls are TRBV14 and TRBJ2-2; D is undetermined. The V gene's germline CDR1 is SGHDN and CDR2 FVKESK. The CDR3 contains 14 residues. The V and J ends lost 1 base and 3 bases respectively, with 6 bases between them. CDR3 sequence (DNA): TGTGCCAGCAGCCAAGGACCGTACACCGGGGAGCTGTTTTTT. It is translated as CASSQGPYTGELFF.

The chain's CDR3 is CASSPGSGVDEQFF. The DNA of the CDR3 is TGTGCCAGCAGCCCGGGTTCGGGAGTCGATGAGCAGTTCTTC. The rearrangement uses TRBV7-3 and TRBJ2-1, with D possibly TRBD2 on 6 matching bases. Germline V CDR1 and CDR2: SGHTA, FQGTGA. The CDR3 runs 14 residues. V was shortened by 5 bases and J by 8 bases, with 16 bases between the two germline ends.

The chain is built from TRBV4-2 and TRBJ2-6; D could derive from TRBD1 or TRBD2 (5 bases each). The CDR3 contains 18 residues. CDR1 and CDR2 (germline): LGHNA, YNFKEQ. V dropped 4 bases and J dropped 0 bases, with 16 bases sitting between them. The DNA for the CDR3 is TGTGCCAGCAGCCGAGGGACGGGTGCCGGCTCTGGGGCCAACGTCCTGACTTTC. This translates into CASSRGTGAGSGANVLTF.

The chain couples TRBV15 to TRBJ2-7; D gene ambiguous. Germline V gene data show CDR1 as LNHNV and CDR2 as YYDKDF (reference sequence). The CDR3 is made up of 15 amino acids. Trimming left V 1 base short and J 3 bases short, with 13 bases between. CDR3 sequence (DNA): TGTGCCACCAGCAGAGGATCTAGGTCCTTCTACGAGCAGTACTTC. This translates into CATSRGSRSFYEQYF.

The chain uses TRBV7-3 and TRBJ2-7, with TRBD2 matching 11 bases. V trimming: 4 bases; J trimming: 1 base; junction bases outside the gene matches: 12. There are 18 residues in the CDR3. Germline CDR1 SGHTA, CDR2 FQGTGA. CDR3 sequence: CASSSPPSGRYRSYEQYF. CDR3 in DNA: TGTGCCAGCAGCTCCCCCCCTAGCGGGAGGTATCGGTCCTACGAGCAGTACTTC.

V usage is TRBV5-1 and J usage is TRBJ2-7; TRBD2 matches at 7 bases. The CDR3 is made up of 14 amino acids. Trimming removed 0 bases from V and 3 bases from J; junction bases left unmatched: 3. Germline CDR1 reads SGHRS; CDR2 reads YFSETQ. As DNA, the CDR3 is TGCGCCAGCAGCTTGGTGAGGACTAGCTACGAGCAGTACTTC. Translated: CASSLVRTSYEQYF.

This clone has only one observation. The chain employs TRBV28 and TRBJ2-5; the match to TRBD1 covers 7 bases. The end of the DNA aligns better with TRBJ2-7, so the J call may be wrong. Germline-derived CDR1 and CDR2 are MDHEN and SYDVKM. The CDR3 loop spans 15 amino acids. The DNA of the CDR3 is TGTGCCAGCAGTTTGGAGAGGGGGCATATGGCCGAGCAGTACTTC. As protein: CASSLERGHMAEQYF.

CDR3 protein: CASRPRAGGDTQYF. In DNA, the CDR3 is TGTGCCAGCAGGCCACGAGCGGGAGGAGATACGCAGTATTTT. The chain joins TRBV27 to TRBJ2-3, with 9 bases aligning to TRBD2. Germline-derived CDR1 and CDR2 are MNHEY and SMNVEV (reference sequence). Germline trimming cut 6 bases from V and 5 bases from J; bases unmatched to any gene: 6. The CDR3 spans 14 residues.

This CDR3 is CAISEYLAGANEQFF. CDR3 nucleotides: TGTGCCATCAGTGAATATCTAGCGGGAGCCAATGAGCAGTTCTTC. The genes are TRBV10-3 and TRBJ2-1; 10 bases match TRBD2. V lost 3 bases to trimming and J lost 6 bases; unmatched junction nucleotides: 5. The CDR3 has 15 amino acids. Germline CDR1 and CDR2: ENHRY and SYGVKD.

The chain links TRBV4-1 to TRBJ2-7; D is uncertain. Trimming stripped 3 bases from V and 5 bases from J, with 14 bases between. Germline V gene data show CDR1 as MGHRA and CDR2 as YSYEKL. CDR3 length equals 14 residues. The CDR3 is CASSHRPLLDEQYF. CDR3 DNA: TGCGCCAGCAGCCATAGGCCTTTGCTGGACGAGCAGTACTTC.

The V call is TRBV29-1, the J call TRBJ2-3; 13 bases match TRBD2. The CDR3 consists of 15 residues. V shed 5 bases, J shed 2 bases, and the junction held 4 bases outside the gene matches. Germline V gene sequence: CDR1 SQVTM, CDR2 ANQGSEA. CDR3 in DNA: TGCAGCGTTAGGGGACTAGCGGGACCCACAGATACGCAGTATTTT. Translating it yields CSVRGLAGPTDTQYF.

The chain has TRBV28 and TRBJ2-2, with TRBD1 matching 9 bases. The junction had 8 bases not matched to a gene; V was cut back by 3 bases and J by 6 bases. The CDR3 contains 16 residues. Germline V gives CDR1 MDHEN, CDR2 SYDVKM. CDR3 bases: TGTGCCAGCAGTTTTTCCGGGACAGGGAGCGCCGGGGAGCTGTTTTTT. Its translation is CASSFSGTGSAGELFF.

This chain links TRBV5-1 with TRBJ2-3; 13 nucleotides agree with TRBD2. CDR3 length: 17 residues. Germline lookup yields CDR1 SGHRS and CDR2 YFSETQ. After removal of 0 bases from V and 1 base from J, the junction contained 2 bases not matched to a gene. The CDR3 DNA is TGCGCCAGCAGCTTGGCACTAGCGGGAGGGGGCACAGATACGCAGTATTTT. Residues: CASSLALAGGGTDTQYF.

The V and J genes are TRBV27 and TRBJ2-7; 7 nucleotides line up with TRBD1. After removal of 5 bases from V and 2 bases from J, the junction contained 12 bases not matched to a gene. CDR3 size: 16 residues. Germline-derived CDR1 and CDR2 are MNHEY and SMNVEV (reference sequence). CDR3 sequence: CASSQHPTGTTYEQYF. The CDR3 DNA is TGTGCCAGCAGTCAACACCCGACAGGGACGACCTACGAGCAGTACTTC.

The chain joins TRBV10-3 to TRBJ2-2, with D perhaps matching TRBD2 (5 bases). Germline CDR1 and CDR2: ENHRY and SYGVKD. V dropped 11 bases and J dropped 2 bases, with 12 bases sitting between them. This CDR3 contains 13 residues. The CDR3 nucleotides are TGTGCCGGGAGTAGCGTAAACACCGGGGAGCTGTTTTTT. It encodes CAGSSVNTGELFF.